This T cell receptor (beta chain) was retrieved from a study of shared clonotypes between healthy human individuals. Study-wide results and limits: Represented diversity (both genetic and exposure-history) was limited by the small number of donors. The four-donor shared clonotypes exceeded non-shared clonotypes in generation probability, with non-shared ones scoring lower.

The method was immunoSEQ multiplex PCR; TCRdb's version includes in-frame clones alone and lacks a portion of them. Found here are under 2,000,000 clones, around 96% of them singletons; the top ten hold 0.95% to 1.5%. As regards this clone: Its antigen is currently unknown.

CD45RO-negative cells were positively selected for CCR7, leaving out terminally differentiated effector memory CD45RA+ cells. Only Caucasian adults living in Nashville, Tennessee served as donors. The sequenced material came from naive CD8+ T cells sorted from blood. The receptor's source is a man aged 18 to 29 in good health.

CDR3 in DNA: TGTGCCAGCAGTGAACGGGTCGGGGAGGGGGCTGGAAACACCATATATTTT. Residues: CASSERVGEGAGNTIYF. The chain carries TRBV2 and TRBJ1-3, with TRBD1 as a possible D gene (6 bases). V gave up 2 bases and J gave up 2 bases, with 16 bases separating them. In germline, CDR1 is SNHLY, CDR2 FYNNEI. CDR3 length: 17 amino acids. Full variable domain (rest looked up from reference TRBV2 and TRBJ1-3): EPEVTQTPSHQVTQMGQEVILRCVPISNHLYFYWYRQILGQKVEFLVSFYNNEISEKSEIFDDQFSVERPDGSNFTLKIRSTKLEDSAMYFCASSERVGEGAGNTIYFGEGSWLTVV.